The rows below give T cell receptor beta chains drawn from one sample of a study of molecular identifiers for immune sequencing clone quantification. Each CDR3 protein gets one entry after TCRdb re-called the PCR reads with MiXCR. The sample has over 600,000 distinct CDR3 sequences; roughly 21% are singletons. The sequencing sample was made of naive CD8+ T cells from blood, with Jurkat cell RNA spiked in. The origin of the receptors is a human donor in good health. Some libraries in this study had Jurkat cell RNA spiked in. The CDR3 runs from the conserved cysteine through the conserved F or W. A D gene is named only where the DNA matches it firmly. Clone size appears in some rows only: once, few, many, or a class for an expanded clone.

v_call,j_call,clone_size,d_call,cdr3_aa,cdr3_nt
TRBV6-2/TRBV6-3,TRBJ2-2,many,.,CASSYSTTGELFF,TGTGCCAGCAGTTACTCGACGACCGGGGAGCTGTTTTTT
TRBV2,TRBJ1-4,many,TRBD1,CASSGDSMAEKLFF,TGTGCCAGCAGCGGGGACAGCATGGCTGAAAAACTGTTTTTT
TRBV29-1,TRBJ2-7,many,.,CSVGGQTYEQYF,TGCAGCGTTGGAGGACAGACCTACGAGCAGTACTTC
TRBV4-3,TRBJ1-3,many,.,CASSQQLLALSSGNTIYF,TGCGCCAGCAGCCAACAGTTATTGGCACTGAGCTCTGGAAACACCATATATTTT
TRBV5-1,TRBJ2-1,many,.,CASRVTEAHEQFF,TGCGCCAGCAGAGTGACCGAGGCACATGAGCAGTTCTTC
TRBV7-8,TRBJ1-2,many,.,CASSSPYAKRGYGYTF,TGTGCCAGCAGCTCCCCCTACGCGAAACGGGGGTATGGCTACACCTTC
TRBV3-1,TRBJ1-2,many,.,CASSQARDVNYGYTF,TGTGCCAGCAGCCAAGCCAGGGATGTTAACTATGGCTACACCTTC
TRBV29-1,TRBJ2-7,few,.,CSAVHGGRYEQYF,TGCAGCGCCGTCCACGGGGGCCGCTACGAGCAGTACTTC
TRBV10-3,TRBJ1-1,few,TRBD1,CATRTGPNTEAFF,TGTGCCACCAGGACAGGGCCGAACACTGAAGCTTTCTTT
TRBV19,TRBJ1-1,many,TRBD1,CASTTQGAYTEAFF,TGTGCCAGCACAACACAGGGGGCGTACACTGAAGCTTTCTTT
TRBV27,TRBJ2-7,.,.,CASSLRRDPYYEQHF,TGTGCCAGCAGTTTGCGCCGGGACCCTTACTACGAGCAGCACTTC
TRBV4-3,TRBJ2-7,many,TRBD2,CASSQDHPAGGFEQYF,TGCGCCAGCAGCCAAGATCACCCGGCGGGAGGATTCGAGCAGTACTTC
TRBV4-1,TRBJ2-3,.,TRBD2,CASSPGTSGTGTQYF,TGCGCCAGCAGCCCCGGGACTAGCGGCACAGGTACGCAGTATTTT
TRBV5-1,TRBJ1-2,few,.,CASSFYRADAYGYTF,TGCGCCAGCAGCTTCTACAGGGCCGATGCCTATGGCTACACCTTC
TRBV2,TRBJ2-7,many,.,CASSVFLPGADYEQYF,TGTGCCAGCAGTGTTTTCCTGCCTGGGGCCGACTACGAGCAGTACTTC
TRBV27,TRBJ2-1,.,TRBD2,CASSLSTSGYNEQSF,TGTGCCAGCAGTTTAAGTACTAGCGGATACAATGAGCAGTCCTTC
TRBV14,TRBJ2-5,many,.,CASSQTRVRVGETQYF,TGTGCCAGCAGCCAAACTCGGGTCAGGGTCGGGGAGACCCAGTACTTC
TRBV4-3,TRBJ1-1,many,.,CASSQAPGANTEAFF,TGCGCCAGCAGCCAAGCTCCGGGGGCTAACACTGAAGCTTTCTTT
TRBV5-1,TRBJ1-1,.,.,CASSRLSQDTEAFF,TGCGCCAGCAGCCGGCTCTCCCAGGACACGGAGGCTTTCTTT
TRBV27,TRBJ2-7,.,.,CASSLTRVGHEQYF,TGTGCCAGCAGCTTAACACGGGTGGGCCACGAGCAGTACTTC
TRBV7-6,TRBJ2-3,.,.,CASTSIGQGGTDTQYF,TGTGCCAGCACCTCGATTGGGCAGGGTGGCACAGATACGCAGTATTTT
TRBV10-3,TRBJ2-7,many,.,CAILYEQGYEQYF,TGTGCCATCCTTTACGAACAGGGTTACGAGCAGTACTTC
TRBV2,TRBJ2-3,many,.,CASIGTLGTQYF,TGTGCCAGCATAGGCACCCTGGGCACGCAGTATTTT
TRBV16,TRBJ2-7,many,.,CASSQRVTYEQYF,TGTGCCAGCAGCCAAAGGGTCACCTACGAGCAGTACTTC
TRBV6-6,TRBJ2-7,many,.,CASRGTEQYF,TGTGCCAGCCGGGGGACCGAGCAGTACTTC
TRBV7-3,TRBJ1-1,many,.,CASSSPGVNTEAFF,TGTGCCAGCAGCTCACCAGGGGTAAACACTGAAGCTTTCTTT
TRBV5-4,TRBJ2-2,many,TRBD2,CASSSETSGGARELFF,TGTGCCAGCAGCTCCGAGACTAGCGGGGGGGCCCGGGAGCTGTTTTTT
TRBV5-1,TRBJ2-7,many,.,CASSLEQGTYEQYF,TGCGCCAGCAGCTTGGAGCAGGGAACCTACGAGCAGTACTTC
TRBV7-9,TRBJ2-3,many,.,CASPPLGTDTQYF,TGTGCCAGTCCCCCATTGGGCACAGATACGCAGTATTTT
TRBV5-1,TRBJ2-7,many,TRBD1,CASTGTDYEQYF,TGCGCCAGCACCGGGACAGATTACGAGCAGTACTTC
TRBV19,TRBJ2-5,.,TRBD2,CASSIVAGGPIDNIETQYF,TGTGCCAGTAGTATAGTAGCGGGAGGGCCTATCGACAACATAGAGACCCAGTACTTC
TRBV28,TRBJ1-5,many,.,CASSFPRGAGDEEQPQHF,TGTGCCAGCAGTTTCCCCCGCGGGGCGGGGGATGAGGAACAGCCCCAGCATTTT
TRBV25-1,TRBJ2-3,many,.,CASSELGTHTASDTQYF,TGTGCCAGCAGTGAATTGGGGACCCATACCGCATCAGATACGCAGTATTTT
TRBV7-9,TRBJ2-7,.,.,CASSPRTESYEQYF,TGTGCCAGCAGCCCCCGGACGGAATCCTACGAGCAGTACTTC
TRBV7-9,TRBJ2-2,many,.,CATSRESTGELFF,TGTGCCACCTCTAGGGAAAGCACCGGGGAGCTGTTTTTT
TRBV2,TRBJ2-7,many,.,CASSEGPSSTYEQYF,TGTGCCAGCAGTGAAGGGCCTAGTTCTACCTACGAGCAGTACTTC
TRBV4-3,TRBJ2-3,many,TRBD1,CASSHKPGTGLPDTQYF,TGCGCCAGCAGCCATAAACCCGGGACAGGGTTACCAGATACGCAGTATTTT
TRBV4-3,TRBJ2-3,many,TRBD2,CASSPALAGDSDTQYF,TGCGCCAGCAGCCCCGCACTAGCGGGGGATTCCGATACGCAGTATTTT
TRBV24-1,TRBJ2-1,many,.,CATSGLRYNEQFF,TGTGCCACCAGTGGTCTACGCTACAATGAGCAGTTCTTC
TRBV6-5,TRBJ2-3,few,.,CASSYSGGYTDTQYF,TGTGCCAGCAGTTACTCGGGCGGATACACAGATACGCAGTATTTT
TRBV27,TRBJ2-7,.,.,CASHKGSYEQYF,TGTGCCAGTCATAAGGGGTCCTACGAGCAGTACTTC
TRBV2,TRBJ2-7,many,TRBD1,CASGERVDRASYEQYF,TGTGCCAGCGGGGAGAGGGTTGACAGGGCCTCCTACGAGCAGTACTTC
TRBV28,TRBJ1-4,.,.,CASRVDWGGNEKLFF,TGTGCCAGCAGGGTCGATTGGGGTGGTAATGAAAAACTGTTTTTT
TRBV5-4,TRBJ2-3,many,.,CASAGHTDTQYF,TGTGCCAGCGCAGGGCACACAGATACGCAGTATTTT